This T cell receptor beta chain is from a study of blood T cell repertoires in COVID-19. Per the original methods: It was from reference gene primer amplification that nucleated cell counts were estimated. Generated by immunoSEQ multiplex PCR, the TCRdb table keeps only in-frame clones and is missing some. That table supplies the V and J calls and clone size; D and trimming were determined from the DNA. Of roughly 200,000 clones listed, about 84% are singletons. V was pared by 2 bases and J by 5 bases, with 9 bases between. CDR1 MNHEY and CDR2 SMNVEV come from the germline V gene (reference sequence). This CDR3 is 13 amino acids long. Enrolled through a virtual design, the participants were between roughly 18 and 89 years of age and came from 24 US areas.

What was sequenced was PBMCs or T cells enriched from blood (not recorded which). This TCR was recovered from a woman aged 30 to 39 who had recovered from COVID-19. V is TRBV27 and J is TRBJ2-5; possibly TRBD1 for D (5 bases). CDR3 protein: CASSLRQGETQYF. The CDR3 DNA follows: TGTGCCAGCAGTTTACGCCAGGGTGAGACCCAGTACTTC.